The 30 T cell receptor beta chains reported below all come from one sample, sequenced in a study of cytomegalovirus exposure and HLA in healthy donors. Amplification used 60 Vbeta primers and 13 Jbeta primers. Using immunoSEQ multiplex PCR, the repertoire was profiled, and TCRdb retains in-frame clones only, with some absent. This sample has over 85,000 clones, with around 80% found just once. Input material: PBMCs. These TCRs come from a woman aged 55-69 years in good health and CMV-seropositive.

The CDR3 coding sequence is TGTGCCAGCAGCTACCAACCTGGGGGACAAATGGAGACCCAGTACTTC. It encodes CASSYQPGGQMETQYF. The chain carries TRBV7-6 and TRBJ2-5; D perhaps matches TRBD1 (6 bases). Germline V gene data show CDR1 as SGHVS and CDR2 as FNYEAQ. The V and J ends lost 4 bases and 5 bases respectively, with 20 bases between them. The CDR3 totals 16 residues.

Many counts were recorded for this clone. The chain links TRBV7-2 to TRBJ1-5, with a weak D call TRBD1 (5 bases). This CDR3 has 16 residues. V shed 2 bases and J shed 0 bases, with 11 bases lying between them. Germline values: CDR1 SGHTA, CDR2 FQGNSA. The CDR3: CASSLSAGRSNQPQHF. Written as DNA, the CDR3 is TGTGCCAGCAGCTTAAGTGCAGGGCGTAGCAATCAGCCCCAGCATTTT.

The chain recombines TRBV11-2 with TRBJ2-1; the D is unclear. Between the trimmed V and J ends, which lost 3 bases and 0 bases, there was a span of 12 bases. This CDR3 is 16 amino acids long. Germline V lookup: CDR1 SGHAT, CDR2 FQNNGV. Here the CDR3 reads CASSLIFLSSYNEQFF. The CDR3 bases are TGTGCCAGCAGCTTGATATTTCTGAGCTCCTACAATGAGCAGTTCTTC.

The chain uses TRBV30 and TRBJ2-3; 9 nucleotides agree with TRBD1. The CDR3 extends over 14 amino acids. The germline V gene has CDR1 GTSNPN and CDR2 SVGIG (reference sequence). Trimming removed 6 bases from V and 2 bases from J; junction bases left unmatched: 6. The CDR3 DNA follows: TGTGCCTGTTCCCGGGACAGGGTCACAGATACGCAGTATTTT. Its translation: CACSRDRVTDTQYF.

This clone was detected many times. This chain joins TRBV5-1 and TRBJ1-2; TRBD1 agrees at 10 bases. Per the germline V gene, CDR1 is SGHRS and CDR2 is YFSETQ. CDR3 size: 16 residues. Losses at the gene ends were 4 bases for V and 8 bases for J; bases not matched to a gene: 14. This chain's CDR3 is CASSLGPGQGNRGYTF. The CDR3 DNA reads as TGCGCCAGCAGCCTGGGCCCGGGACAGGGGAACCGGGGCTACACCTTC.

The V gene is TRBV7-7, the J gene TRBJ2-5, with TRBD2 as a possible D gene (6 bases). V was shortened by 4 bases and J by 3 bases, with 9 bases between the two germline ends. Germline assignment: CDR1 SSHAT and CDR2 FNYEAQ (reference sequence). This CDR3 has 13 amino acids. CDR3 amino acids: CASSSGLKETQYF. DNA for the CDR3: TGTGCCAGCAGCTCCGGACTAAAAGAGACCCAGTACTTC.

V usage is TRBV9 and J usage is TRBJ2-3, with 10 nucleotides matching TRBD2. The J segment lost 3 bases and the V segment lost 3 bases, leaving 13 bases of the junction unmatched. Germline V gene lookup returns CDR1 SGDLS and CDR2 YYNGEE. CDR3 length: 18 amino acids. The CDR3 nucleotides read TGTGCCAGCAGCGCGGGTTCGGGGCCTAGCGGGAGTACAGATACGCAGTATTTT. This sequence encodes CASSAGSGPSGSTDTQYF.

The CDR3 DNA sequence: TGTGCCAGCAGTCCGTGGAGGGACCTTATCCCTAGGTACGAGCAGTACTTC. This sequence encodes CASSPWRDLIPRYEQYF. V gene TRBV28 combines with J gene TRBJ2-7; tentative D call: TRBD2 (6 bases). V lost 5 bases and J lost 4, with 24 bases in between. Germline lookup yields CDR1 MDHEN and CDR2 SYDVKM. The CDR3 consists of 17 residues.

V and J are TRBV5-8 and TRBJ2-7, with 8 bases lining up with TRBD2. Germline CDR1 reads SGHTS; CDR2 reads YDEGEE. The CDR3 is made up of 15 amino acids. Trimming removed 0 bases from V and 4 bases from J; junction bases left unmatched: 6. The CDR3 sequence is CASSLAGLVLYEQYF. CDR3 bases: TGTGCCAGCAGCTTGGCGGGACTAGTTCTTTACGAGCAGTACTTC.

The J gene is TRBJ2-3, the V gene TRBV19; 8 bases are shared with TRBD1. There are 15 residues in the CDR3. The germline V gene has CDR1 LNHDA and CDR2 SQIVND (reference sequence). Unmatched junction bases numbered 5, after V lost 1 base and J lost 5 bases. CDR3 sequence: CASSIGRGQGDTQYF. The DNA for the CDR3 is TGTGCCAGTAGTATAGGCAGGGGGCAGGGAGATACGCAGTATTTT.

This chain uses TRBV28 with TRBJ1-1; TRBD1 is a possible D gene (5 bases). This CDR3 is built from 15 residues. CDR1 is MDHEN and CDR2 is SYDVKM in the germline V gene. V lost 5 bases and J lost 2, with 15 bases in between. The CDR3: CASSTRGGSNTEAFF. The CDR3 region has the DNA TGTGCCAGCAGTACAAGGGGAGGTAGTAACACTGAAGCTTTCTTT.

V gene TRBV5-1 combines with J gene TRBJ2-7, with unresolved D. The length of the CDR3 is 12 residues. V lost 2 bases to trimming and J lost 6 bases, with 9 bases between them. CDR1 and CDR2 (germline): SGHRS, YFSETQ. CDR3 DNA: TGCGCCAGCAGCTTATCTTTTGTCGAGCAGTACTTC. This codes for CASSLSFVEQYF.

The chain employs TRBV16 and TRBJ1-4; a possible D gene is TRBD1 (5 bases). V dropped 4 bases and J dropped 5 bases, with 14 bases sitting between them. Germline V gene sequence: CDR1 KGHSY, CDR2 FQNENV. The CDR3 is 15 amino acids. The DNA of the CDR3 is TGTGCCAGCAGCCCTAGCGGGGGACTGAATGAAAAACTGTTTTTT. As protein: CASSPSGGLNEKLFF.

This clone was seen a few times. The chain combines TRBV5-1 with TRBJ1-6; tentative D call: TRBD1 (6 bases). Trimming left V 4 bases short and J 6 bases short, with 23 bases between. Looked up from germline, CDR1 is SGHRS and CDR2 is YFSETQ. The CDR3 has 18 residues. DNA of the CDR3: TGCGCCAGCAGCCCAGGACGGGGGCGGGAGGAGGTTAATTCACCCCTCCACTTT. This sequence encodes CASSPGRGREEVNSPLHF.

The J gene is TRBJ2-3, the V gene TRBV9; a possible D gene is TRBD1 (5 bases). The CDR3 consists of 16 residues. The V end was cut by 0 bases, the J end by 2 bases, with 13 bases between. Germline CDR1 is SGDLS and CDR2 is YYNGEE. Here the CDR3 reads CASSVAQGRVTDTQYF. The CDR3 DNA is TGTGCCAGCAGCGTAGCTCAGGGCCGAGTCACAGATACGCAGTATTTT.

The gene calls are TRBV19 and TRBJ1-5; tentative D call: TRBD1 (5 bases). This CDR3 comprises 12 residues. Germline V CDR1 and CDR2: LNHDA, SQIVND (reference sequence). Trimming cost V 6 bases and J 7 bases, with 10 bases left between them. CDR3 in amino acids: CASRPKGQPQHF. As DNA, the CDR3 is TGTGCCAGTAGGCCGAAGGGGCAGCCCCAGCATTTT. The full variable domain, with the rest looked up from reference TRBV19 and TRBJ1-5, is DGGITQSPKYLFRKEGQNVTLSCEQNLNHDAMYWYRQDPGQGLRLIYYSQIVNDFQKGDIAEGYSVSREKKESFPLTVTSAQKNPTAFYLCASRPKGQPQHFGDGTRLSIL.

This clone was recorded only once. The CDR3 loop reads CASSPIGDRRQVNEQFF. The CDR3 DNA is TGTGCCAGCTCACCAATTGGGGACCGGAGACAGGTTAATGAGCAGTTCTTC. This sequence joins TRBV18 and TRBJ2-1; possibly TRBD1 for D (6 bases). The CDR3 extends over 17 amino acids. V shed 2 bases and J shed 7 bases, with 21 bases lying between them. CDR1 and CDR2 from the germline V gene are KGHSH and LQKENI.

The chain links TRBV5-1 to TRBJ2-2, with 8 bases aligning to TRBD2. Germline loops: CDR1 SGHRS, CDR2 YFSETQ. Losses at the gene ends were 7 bases for V and 0 bases for J; bases not matched to a gene: 2. This CDR3 has 14 amino acids. CDR3 residues: CASWGLANTGELFF. DNA of the CDR3: TGCGCCAGCTGGGGACTAGCGAACACCGGGGAGCTGTTTTTT.

This clone was recorded many times. The chain links TRBV4-1 to TRBJ2-1, with 9 bases that match TRBD1. The CDR3 length is 15 residues. Germline trimming cut 6 bases from V and 8 bases from J; bases unmatched to any gene: 11. CDR1 and CDR2 from the germline V gene are MGHRA and YSYEKL. In nucleotides, the CDR3 is TGCGCCAGCAGTCTAGGGGGACAGGGCGGGGATGAGCAGTTCTTC. It encodes CASSLGGQGGDEQFF.

The chain employs TRBV19 and TRBJ2-7; 9 bases line up with TRBD1. The CDR3 totals 16 residues. V lost 9 bases and J lost 3; bases outside the gene matches: 15. Looked up from germline, CDR1 is LNHDA and CDR2 is SQIVND (reference sequence). The DNA of the CDR3 is TGTGCCAGCAACCCCGGCGTGGGACAGGGATTCTACGAGCAGTACTTC. Translation: CASNPGVGQGFYEQYF.

CDR3 bases: TGTGCCAGCTCCTGGTCATCCGGGACAGGGACCAGTGAAGCTTTCTTT. Translated, it gives CASSWSSGTGTSEAFF. The chain carries TRBV18 and TRBJ1-1, with 9 nucleotides matching TRBD1. V lost 6 bases to trimming and J lost 7 bases; unmatched junction nucleotides: 15. The germline V gene has CDR1 KGHSH and CDR2 LQKENI. CDR3 length equals 16 residues.

V gene TRBV4-2 combines with J gene TRBJ2-7; 8 positions match TRBD2. Germline V gives CDR1 LGHNA, CDR2 YNFKEQ. J lost 4 bases, V lost 1 base, and 15 bases had no gene match. The CDR3 contains 18 residues. CDR3 in DNA: TGTGCCAGCAGCCAAGGTCCAGGGGTAGCGGGATTTAGGTACGAGCAGTACTTC. Translated, it gives CASSQGPGVAGFRYEQYF.

The gene calls are TRBV19 and TRBJ2-7; D call uncertain. Germline CDR1 reads LNHDA; CDR2 reads SQIVND (reference sequence). The CDR3 spans 14 residues. Trimming left V 1 base short and J 7 bases short, with 14 bases between. The chain's CDR3 is CASSIALVRSEQYF. CDR3 DNA: TGTGCCAGTAGTATAGCCCTGGTGAGGAGTGAGCAGTACTTC.

The chain links TRBV6-5 to TRBJ2-5, with D tentatively TRBD2 (6 bases). The J call may be faulty, since TRBJ2-7 better matches the DNA end. CDR1 and CDR2 (germline): MNHEY, SVGAGI. The CDR3 extends over 15 amino acids. The DNA of the CDR3 is TGTGCCAGCAGTTATCTCGGGACTCAGACCTACGAGCAGTACTTC. It specifies CASSYLGTQTYEQYF.

The chain carries TRBV4-2 and TRBJ2-7, with D possibly TRBD1 on 6 matching bases. CDR3 length: 16 residues. Trimming removed 1 base at V and 3 bases at J, with 16 bases between. Germline loops: CDR1 LGHNA, CDR2 YNFKEQ. In DNA, the CDR3 is TGTGCCAGCAGCCAAGCCGGAACAGGGTTAGGCTACGAGCAGTACTTC. Translating it yields CASSQAGTGLGYEQYF.

The chain has TRBV6-1 and TRBJ2-3, with D possibly being TRBD2 (6 bases). In germline, CDR1 is MNHNS, CDR2 SASEGT. V dropped 7 bases and J dropped 6 bases, with 20 bases sitting between them. CDR3 length: 15 amino acids. Written as DNA, the CDR3 is TGTGCCAGCACTGCGGGAACTCTAGAGCCGGATACGCAGTATTTT. Amino acids: CASTAGTLEPDTQYF.

The V gene is TRBV11-2, the J gene TRBJ2-1; D unclear. The CDR3 length is 12 residues. V shed 5 bases and J shed 3 bases, with 5 bases lying between them. Per germline, CDR1 SGHAT and CDR2 FQNNGV. The CDR3 here is CASSPSYNEQFF. CDR3 coding DNA: TGTGCCAGCAGCCCGAGCTACAATGAGCAGTTCTTC.

Comments on this clone: Other nucleotide sequences in the sample specify the same CDR3. The V call is TRBV19, the J call TRBJ1-5, with D possibly TRBD1 on 6 matching bases. Trimming shortened V by 3 bases and J by 1 base, and 7 bases separated the two germline ends. The germline V gene has CDR1 LNHDA and CDR2 SQIVND (reference sequence). This CDR3 has 14 amino acids. The CDR3 protein is CASSIQGSNQPQHF. In nucleotides, the CDR3 is TGTGCCAGTAGTATCCAGGGGAGCAATCAGCCCCAGCATTTT.

This clone occurred a few times. V and J are TRBV5-6 and TRBJ1-3, with 8 bases matching TRBD1. Germline-derived CDR1 and CDR2 are SGHDT and YYEEEE. J gave up 4 bases and V 5 bases, and 2 bases lay outside the gene matches. The CDR3 sequence is 13 residues long. This chain's CDR3 is CASSQGAGNTIYF. CDR3 sequence (DNA): TGTGCCAGCAGTCAGGGGGCCGGAAACACCATATATTTT.

The CDR3 is CASRVDGGSSYEQYF. In DNA, the CDR3 is TGTGCCAGTCGAGTTGACGGGGGTAGCTCCTACGAGCAGTACTTC. V is TRBV6-6 and J is TRBJ2-7; D is possibly TRBD2 (6 bases). The CDR3 sequence is 15 residues long. Germline CDR1 MNHNY, CDR2 SVGAGI (reference sequence). V was cut by 9 bases and J by 0 bases, with 18 bases left in between.